This is a list of T cell receptor beta chains from one sample in a study of T cell repertoires in cytomegalovirus infection. Each CDR3 protein is one row after TCRdb ran MiXCR on the reads. The sample has approximately 600,000 distinct CDR3 sequences, roughly 43% seen once; the top ten hold around 46%. These receptors' targets are unknown. The specimen was cultured PBMCs, collected from culture after CMV antigen stimulation. Every receptor here comes from a human donor in good health (CMV status not recorded). Some clones in this sample may be carry-over from other donors' samples. Each CDR3 is given with its conserved first and last residue. D genes are given only for firm matches. Clone size is given for some rows only: seen once, a few or many times, or a class if the clone is expanded.

TRBV7-2	TRBJ2-1	many	-	CASSFATPGIDEQFF	TGTGCCAGCAGCTTCGCGACTCCAGGCATCGATGAGCAGTTCTTC
TRBV15	TRBJ2-7	-	-	CATSSGDSYEQYF	TGTGCCACCAGCAGTGGGGACTCCTACGAGCAGTACTTC
TRBV12-3/TRBV12-4	TRBJ2-6	-	-	CASTEARGSGANVLTF	TGTGCCAGCACCGAAGCCAGGGGCTCTGGGGCCAACGTCCTGACTTTC
TRBV7-9	TRBJ1-1	-	-	CASSLHLMNTEAFF	TGTGCCAGCAGCTTACATCTCATGAACACTGAAGCTTTCTTT
TRBV7-2	TRBJ2-7	-	TRBD2	CASSPSSGSVQEQYF	TGTGCCAGCAGCCCATCCAGCGGGAGTGTTCAGGAGCAGTACTTC
TRBV15	TRBJ1-3	-	TRBD1	CATSKNFLGQGAGNTIYF	TGTGCCACCAGTAAAAATTTCCTGGGACAGGGGGCTGGAAACACCATATATTTT
TRBV19	TRBJ2-3	-	-	CASSTWLSGDTQYF	TGTGCCAGTAGTACCTGGCTCTCGGGGGATACGCAGTATTTT
TRBV7-2	TRBJ2-5	few	TRBD1	CASSLGDREYQETQYF	TGTGCCAGCAGCTTAGGGGACAGGGAGTACCAAGAGACCCAGTACTTC
TRBV27	TRBJ2-3	once	-	CASSRLETDTQYF	TGTGCCAGCAGTCGACTAGAGACAGATACGCAGTATTTT
TRBV4-1	TRBJ2-7	few	-	CASSQVGGRSYEQYF	TGCGCCAGCAGCCAAGTCGGAGGGAGAAGTTACGAGCAGTACTTC
TRBV19	TRBJ2-1	-	TRBD2	CASSIGTSDVNEQFF	TGTGCCAGTAGTATTGGGACTAGCGATGTTAATGAGCAGTTCTTC
TRBV7-2	TRBJ2-7	-	TRBD2	CASSPGLAGSSYEQYF	TGTGCCAGCAGCCCGGGACTAGCGGGATCCTCCTACGAGCAGTACTTC
TRBV7-2	TRBJ2-2	many	TRBD2	CASSMTSGTGELFF	TGTGCCAGCAGCATGACTAGCGGAACCGGGGAGCTGTTTTTT
TRBV4-1	TRBJ2-3	once	TRBD2	CASSLKSGGTDTQYF	TGCGCCAGCAGTCTGAAAAGCGGGGGCACAGATACGCAGTATTTT
TRBV7-2	TRBJ1-2	-	-	CASSSDWGFGYGYTF	TGTGCCAGCAGCTCCGATTGGGGGTTCGGCTATGGCTACACCTTC
TRBV29-1	TRBJ2-1	-	-	CSVEDTDNEQFF	TGCAGCGTTGAGGACACAGACAATGAGCAGTTCTTC
TRBV7-2	TRBJ2-7	-	-	CASSPTSPYEQYF	TGTGCCAGCAGCCCCACCTCTCCCTACGAGCAGTACTTC
TRBV7-6	TRBJ2-2	few	-	CASNDRTARPGELFF	TGTGCCAGCAACGATAGGACAGCAAGGCCCGGGGAGCTGTTTTTT
TRBV6-2/TRBV6-3	TRBJ1-3	-	-	CASQTLGVAGNTIYF	TGTGCCAGCCAAACCCTCGGGGTAGCTGGAAACACCATATATTTT
TRBV7-2	TRBJ1-2	many	TRBD1	CASQRAGGAYGYTF	TGTGCCAGCCAAAGGGCAGGGGGGGCCTATGGCTACACCTTC
TRBV7-8	TRBJ2-5	few	-	CASSPLGNTQETQYF	TGTGCCAGCAGCCCCCTGGGGAACACCCAAGAGACCCAGTACTTC
TRBV20-1	TRBJ2-5	-	-	CSARDPNWETQYF	TGCAGTGCTCGGGACCCCAACTGGGAGACCCAGTACTTC
TRBV28	TRBJ2-5	-	TRBD1	CASTPGGRGRETQYF	TGTGCCAGCACCCCCGGGGGCAGGGGGCGAGAGACCCAGTACTTC
TRBV6-2/TRBV6-3	TRBJ1-1	-	TRBD1	CASSSTWDRNEAFF	TGTGCCAGCAGTTCTACATGGGACAGAAATGAAGCTTTCTTT
TRBV28	TRBJ1-5	-	-	CASGAGVGQPQHF	TGTGCCAGCGGTGCAGGGGTGGGACAGCCCCAGCATTTT
TRBV12-3/TRBV12-4	TRBJ2-5	-	TRBD2	CASRRRTSGKETQYF	TGTGCCAGCAGACGAAGGACTAGCGGAAAAGAGACCCAGTACTTC
TRBV6-2/TRBV6-3	TRBJ2-3	few	TRBD2	CASSSETSWTSGRPDTQYF	TGTGCCAGCAGTTCGGAGACATCCTGGACTAGCGGGAGGCCAGATACGCAGTATTTT
TRBV12-3/TRBV12-4	TRBJ1-5	-	TRBD1	CASSWDRGRGQPQHF	TGTGCCAGCAGCTGGGACAGGGGGCGAGGGCAGCCCCAGCATTTT
TRBV11-2	TRBJ2-7	-	TRBD2	CASSRGGALKQYF	TGTGCCAGCAGCCGCGGGGGGGCCTTGAAGCAGTACTTC
TRBV25-1	TRBJ1-4	many	TRBD1	CASSAMNRGVEKLFF	TGTGCCAGCAGTGCTATGAACAGGGGTGTTGAAAAACTGTTTTTT
TRBV7-8	TRBJ2-7	few	-	CASSSPPGTSTSYEQYF	TGTGCCAGCAGCTCACCCCCCGGGACGAGTACCTCCTACGAGCAGTACTTC
TRBV18	TRBJ1-6	-	-	CASSPEGHSPLHF	TGTGCCAGCTCACCCGAGGGCCATTCACCCCTCCACTTT
TRBV7-9	TRBJ2-7	-	-	CASSLALREQYF	TGTGCCAGCAGCTTGGCCCTTAGGGAGCAGTACTTC
TRBV20-1	TRBJ2-7	few	-	CSATLPGGGHEQYF	TGCAGTGCCACCCTCCCTGGGGGGGGCCACGAGCAGTACTTC
TRBV5-4	TRBJ2-1	-	-	CASSLEAYRDAYNEQFF	TGTGCCAGCAGCTTGGAGGCGTACAGGGACGCCTACAATGAGCAGTTCTTC
TRBV4-1	TRBJ2-1	-	-	CASSQGRSPRPSDEQFF	TGCGCCAGCAGCCAAGGTAGAAGCCCCCGACCCTCCGATGAGCAGTTCTTC
TRBV15	TRBJ2-5	-	TRBD1	CATSRRTGGAGTQYF	TGTGCCACCAGCCGGAGGACAGGGGGCGCGGGGACCCAGTACTTC
TRBV7-2	TRBJ1-5	few	-	CASSLYGSNQPQHF	TGTGCCAGCAGCTTATACGGAAGCAATCAGCCCCAGCATTTT
TRBV11-2	TRBJ2-3	-	TRBD2	CASSLPTSGLNTDTQYF	TGTGCCAGCAGCTTACCGACTAGCGGGCTAAACACAGATACGCAGTATTTT
TRBV20-1	TRBJ1-2	-	-	CSARENPLYGYTF	TGCAGTGCTAGAGAGAACCCCCTCTATGGCTACACCTTC
TRBV7-2	TRBJ1-6	-	-	CASSLGDYGSPLHF	TGTGCCAGCAGCCTAGGGGATTATGGGTCACCCCTCCACTTT
TRBV7-2	TRBJ1-1	many	-	CASSWSQAEAFF	TGTGCCAGCAGCTGGTCCCAAGCTGAAGCTTTCTTT
TRBV12-3/TRBV12-4	TRBJ2-3	-	TRBD2	CASRKLAGYGTDTQYF	TGTGCCAGCAGGAAACTAGCGGGGTATGGCACAGATACGCAGTATTTT
TRBV29-1	TRBJ2-5	-	TRBD1	CSAVGTDQETQYF	TGCAGCGCCGTCGGGACAGATCAAGAGACCCAGTACTTC
TRBV7-6	TRBJ2-2	-	-	CASSSNRGGELFF	TGTGCCAGCAGCTCCAACCGTGGGGGGGAGCTGTTTTTT
TRBV19	TRBJ2-7	few	-	CASSNVRNHEQYF	TGTGCCAGTAGTAACGTTCGTAATCACGAGCAGTACTTC
TRBV10-3	TRBJ2-6	-	-	CAISESVGPGANVLTF	TGTGCCATCAGTGAGTCCGTTGGGCCTGGGGCCAACGTCCTGACTTTC
TRBV11-2	TRBJ2-3	few	-	CASSFPDVLGDTQYF	TGTGCCAGCAGCTTCCCCGACGTCTTGGGAGATACGCAGTATTTT
TRBV4-1	TRBJ2-7	-	-	CASSQAFMGLLEQYF	TGCGCCAGCAGCCAAGCCTTTATGGGCCTCCTAGAGCAGTACTTC
TRBV10-3	TRBJ1-2	few	-	CATMPREATNYGYTF	TGTGCCACGATGCCTCGGGAGGCAACTAACTATGGCTACACCTTC
TRBV7-2	TRBJ2-3	few	TRBD2	CASSLGGSGRAGDTQYF	TGTGCCAGCAGCTTAGGAGGGAGCGGGAGGGCCGGAGATACGCAGTATTTT